This TCR beta chain is drawn from a study of blood T cells in healthy people across ages (dated by TCRdb to between 2014 and 2017). Broadly, across the study: Template switching captured roughly one uniquely barcoded TCR beta cDNA molecule per two T cells in model experiments. The study measured age-related changes in TCR beta repertoire diversity using deep sequencing normalized with unique cDNA molecular identifiers. The donors were divided into four age groups: young (average 16 years), middle-aged (under 40), aged (under 70) and long-lived (about 84). Using the same blood draw, the study looked at two additional independent replicas of 1 million unique cDNA reads for two donors, one aged 18 to 29 and the other aged 80 or older.

The donors were roughly 38 Caucasian individuals from Russia, aged 6 to 90 years, who were systemically healthy. Each donor gave around 9.8 milliliters of peripheral blood, collected into EDTA-treated Vacutainer tubes. Ficoll-Paque density-gradient centrifugation was used to isolate PBMCs, with at least 6.5 million per sample. Total RNA was extracted from PBMCs with Trizol reagent, with at least 5 micrograms obtained per sample. For every donor, flow cytometry on a PBMC aliquot measured the percentage of naive CD45RAhigh/CD27high T cells. Of note for this clonotype: Its antigen has not been determined. Per-base quality was not reported, and no clone a single base away is much larger than it.

Library preparation employed 5' RACE. These reads were obtained on an Illumina HiSeq 2500. A second PCR of roughly 6 to 11 cycles was run with a J-beta primer mix and a sample-barcoded 5' primer. A unique molecular identifier was introduced onto each TCR beta cDNA molecule by a template-switch 5' adaptor carrying 12 random nucleotides. Each sample yielded at least 2.5 million CDR3-containing paired-end reads. First-strand cDNA synthesis was performed from all RNA using the Mint cDNA synthesis kit, with priming by a TRBC-specific oligonucleotide. Following uracil-DNA glycosylase treatment, a first 18-cycle PCR with universal primers M1SS and BC2_uni_R was performed on all cDNA. The study's processing was this. For normalization, 1 million high-quality reads were randomly selected from each sample, with every read carrying a distinct molecular identifier. Instead of being binned into consensus sequences, reads that shared molecular identifiers were thrown out. CDR3 identification, clonotype clustering and error correction used MiTCR with a Q25 quality threshold and the strictest error-elimination algorithm. A nonparametric unseen species model with Euler transformation was used to estimate lower-bound total TCR beta diversity. TCRdb reprocessing: public reads trimmed at Q25 with fastp, clones called with MiXCR, in-frame beta chains kept. Rows with one shared CDR3 protein collapse into an entry with the most common genes and DNA. TCRdb's processing, not the study's, gives the V and J calls here. In all, the sample holds about 800,000 distinct CDR3 sequences, and approximately 25% of those were seen once. The top ten hold approximately 4% of the sample.

Points the paper makes about the study in general: Bulk unsorted PBMC profiling prevented conclusive comparison of naive and antigen-experienced compartments. Estimates of total diversity based on one million sequenced T cells were regarded as lower bounds and as underestimates. There was a strong correlation between observed TCR beta diversity and the percentage of naive T cells measured by flow cytometry. Because donor CMV infection status was unknown, age-related changes in expanded clonotypes were potentially confounded. As age increased, observed TCR beta diversity per million T cells dropped in a roughly linear way, and a significant reduction was already evident by age 40. Compared with the aged group, more naive CD4+ T cells, fewer expanded clones and increased TCR diversity were shown by the long-lived group, suggesting age selection.

The CDR3 covers 16 residues, taking in both the cysteine and the phenylalanine. The entry retains the CDR3 DNA only, 48 bases that are in frame from base 1. According to the germline V gene, CDR1 reads MDHEN and CDR2 reads SYDVKM. V lost 3 bases and J lost 0 bases, and the count of bases not matched to a germline gene is 2. This same sample was also taken into another study, of T cells of mothers and their children. As described in the second report: Nine systemically healthy Caucasian individuals, comprising three mothers and their six children, were included as donors. cDNA synthesis consumed the entire amount of extracted RNA, loaded at around 1.5 ug RNA in each 15 ul reaction. In the second PCR, the M1S primer added sample barcodes and 2-4 random nucleotides. More than 9 million TCR beta CDR3 reads were obtained from each mother, and roughly 3 million reads were obtained from each child. In both related and unrelated pairs, thymic selection shapes the output of TCR recombination in a similar way, with inherited differences having only a minor effect. Normalized repertoire overlap in related mother-child pairs was always slightly higher than in unrelated mother-child pairs, but the difference was never significant. No persistent microchimeric T cell clones were found, with a detection sensitivity of 85 to 100 clones per million clonotypes. In the study, deep NGS was used to compare the TCR beta repertoires of mothers and children, and features distinguishing related mother-child pairs from unrelated individuals were sought. On average, the children were roughly 11 +/- 4 years old, while the mothers were around 40 +/- 4 years old. After adapters were ligated using NEBNext reagents, the libraries underwent 100+100 nt paired-end sequencing on an Illumina HiSeq 2000. To avoid cross-contamination, the mother libraries and the child libraries were prepared a month apart and sequenced in separate runs. For each donor, between roughly 500,000 and 2,300,000 distinct TCR beta clonotypes were identified. Naive TCR beta clonotypes were estimated from low-frequency clonotypes matched to each donor's FACS-determined naive share, without sorting.

The V and J genes are TRBV28 and TRBJ2-7; TRBD2 agrees with 13 junctional bases. The sequence came from a boy between 10 and 17 years old in good health. Input material: blood. The bases read TGTGCCAGCAGTTTGACTAGCGGGGGGTCCTCCTACGAGCAGTACTTC. This sequence encodes CASSLTSGGSSYEQYF.